The 18 T cell receptor beta chains below come from one sample, sequenced in a study of shared clonotypes between healthy human individuals. Sequenced by immunoSEQ multiplex PCR; TCRdb stores in-frame clones only, minus some. Altogether roughly 2.4 million clones are present, approximately 94% being singletons, with the ten largest covering more than 0.1%. The sample taken for sequencing was naive CD4+ T cells sorted from blood. The subset was: CD45RA+ positively selected. The origin of the receptors is a man between 18 and 35 years old in good health.

CDR3 amino acids: CAWTPSSGANVLTF. CDR3 bases: TGTGCCTGGACACCCTCCTCTGGGGCCAACGTCCTGACTTTC. V is TRBV30 and J is TRBJ2-6, with D uncertain. The V and J ends lost 4 bases and 0 bases respectively, with 7 bases between them. CDR1 is GTSNPN, CDR2 SVGIG, per germline (reference sequence). The CDR3 runs 14 residues.

The V and J genes are TRBV30 and TRBJ1-2, with TRBD1 as a possible D gene (5 bases). The V end was cut by 3 bases, the J end by 8 bases, with 16 bases between. The CDR3 runs to 13 residues. CDR1 is GTSNPN and CDR2 is SVGIG in the germline V gene (reference sequence). Written as DNA, the CDR3 is TGTGCCTGGAGAACAGGACTTCTTGGAGGCTACACCTTC. As protein: CAWRTGLLGGYTF.

About this clone itself: Other DNA sequences in the same sample also yield this CDR3. The rearrangement uses TRBV7-9 and TRBJ1-3; D perhaps matches TRBD1 (6 bases). This CDR3 has 13 residues. V lost 3 bases and J lost 4, with 7 bases in between. Per the germline V gene, CDR1 is SEHNR and CDR2 is FQNEAQ (reference sequence). The CDR3: CASSLGQGNTIYF. The CDR3 DNA follows: TGTGCCAGCAGCTTGGGACAAGGAAACACCATATATTTT.

The V gene is TRBV19, the J gene TRBJ2-2, with 12 bases matching TRBD2. There are 16 residues in the CDR3. Looked up from germline, CDR1 is LNHDA and CDR2 is SQIVND (reference sequence). J was trimmed by 4 bases and V by 2 bases; bases with no gene match: 2. DNA for the CDR3: TGTGCCAGTAGTATACCGGGACTAGCGGGCACCGGGGAGCTGTTTTTT. Translation: CASSIPGLAGTGELFF. Together with reference TRBV19 and TRBJ2-2, the CDR3 gives the full variable domain: DGGITQSPKYLFRKEGQNVTLSCEQNLNHDAMYWYRQDPGQGLRLIYYSQIVNDFQKGDIAEGYSVSREKKESFPLTVTSAQKNPTAFYLCASSIPGLAGTGELFFGEGSRLTVL.

The chain links TRBV4-3 to TRBJ1-1; no definite D call. Trimming took off 2 bases at V and 3 bases at J, with 4 bases between the two ends. The CDR3 sequence is 12 residues long. Germline V CDR1 and CDR2: LGHNA, YSLEER. The CDR3 loop is CASSQRDTEAFF. For the CDR3, the DNA is TGCGCCAGCAGCCAAAGGGACACTGAAGCTTTCTTT.

The chain has TRBV28 and TRBJ1-4; TRBD1 aligns across 8 bases. The J segment lost 3 bases and the V segment lost 6 bases, leaving 3 bases of the junction unmatched. The CDR3 has 14 residues. Germline loops: CDR1 MDHEN, CDR2 SYDVKM. CDR3 protein: CASRQGGSNEKLFF. DNA for the CDR3: TGTGCCAGCAGACAGGGGGGATCTAATGAAAAACTGTTTTTT.

The chain joins TRBV7-8 to TRBJ2-7; D is undetermined. This CDR3 has 15 residues. Germline loops: CDR1 SGHVS, CDR2 FQNEAQ. Trimming shortened V by 5 bases and J by 1 base, and 15 bases separated the two germline ends. The CDR3 nucleotides read TGTGCCAGCAGCCCCTCAAGTGTGGGTTCCTACGAGCAGTACTTC. Amino acids: CASSPSSVGSYEQYF.

A remark on this clone: Additional DNA sequences in this sample encode the identical CDR3. The J gene is TRBJ1-4, the V gene TRBV5-1; possible D gene TRBD1, 6 bases. The CDR3 contains 14 residues. Germline V lookup: CDR1 SGHRS, CDR2 YFSETQ. V was trimmed by 4 bases and J by 1 base, leaving 8 bases between them. The CDR3 DNA follows: TGCGCCAGCAGCCAAGGGGGAACTAATGAAAAACTGTTTTTT. Protein: CASSQGGTNEKLFF.

V is TRBV5-1 and J is TRBJ2-3; 9 bases fit TRBD2. Per germline, CDR1 SGHRS and CDR2 YFSETQ. Trimming removed 8 bases from V and 1 base from J; junction bases left unmatched: 11. The CDR3 has 16 amino acids. CDR3 loop: CASTVGTSRRTDTQYF. CDR3 coding DNA: TGCGCCAGTACAGTCGGGACTAGCAGACGCACAGATACGCAGTATTTT.

The chain has TRBV2 and TRBJ1-5, with TRBD1 matching over 7 bases. V dropped 6 bases and J dropped 3; count of bases not matched to a gene: 5. Germline CDR1 SNHLY, CDR2 FYNNEI. The CDR3 runs 14 residues. The CDR3 bases are TGTGCCAGCAGCTCGGACAGGACCAATCAGCCCCAGCATTTT. Its translation: CASSSDRTNQPQHF.

The V call is TRBV6-1, the J call TRBJ2-2; D is unresolved. The V end was cut by 6 bases, the J end by 2 bases, with 7 bases between. Germline CDR1 and CDR2: MNHNS and SASEGT. This CDR3 has 13 residues. CDR3 sequence: CASRSKNTGELFF. The CDR3 region has the DNA TGTGCCAGCAGAAGCAAAAACACCGGGGAGCTGTTTTTT.

The rearrangement links TRBV5-4 to TRBJ1-6; TRBD1 aligns across 8 bases. Germline V gene sequence: CDR1 SGHNT, CDR2 YYREEE (reference sequence). This CDR3 contains 13 residues. The trim removed 5 bases at V and 11 bases at J, leaving 6 bases unmatched. The CDR3 DNA reads TGTGCCAGCAGAATAGACAGGGGTGCACCCCTCCACTTT. Protein product: CASRIDRGAPLHF.

The chain uses TRBV21-1 and TRBJ1-1; the DNA was not compared with TRBD1, the D call given in the table. TRBV21-1 is annotated as a pseudogene. The CDR3 totals 12 residues. The CDR3 protein is CASRRGLTEAFF. Here the CDR3 DNA reads TGTGCCAGCCGGAGGGGGCTTACTGAAGCTTTCTTT.

In its sample, this clone was seen once. This rearrangement joins TRBV4-2 to TRBJ2-3; 11 bases fit TRBD2. V gave up 0 bases and J gave up 4 bases; unmatched junction bases: 9. The germline CDR1 and CDR2 sequences are LGHNA and YNFKEQ. This CDR3 is 18 amino acids long. CDR3 nucleotide sequence: TGTGCCAGCAGCCAAGAAGGTAGCGGGAGGGCCCCCCCAGATACGCAGTATTTT. Amino acid sequence: CASSQEGSGRAPPDTQYF.

This chain links TRBV28 with TRBJ1-2; D gene unclear. V dropped 5 bases and J dropped 4 bases, with 14 bases sitting between them. Germline CDR1 reads MDHEN; CDR2 reads SYDVKM. There are 14 residues in the CDR3. The CDR3 here is CASSPAPSAYGYTF. CDR3 in DNA: TGTGCCAGCAGTCCCGCCCCATCCGCCTATGGCTACACCTTC.

This chain links TRBV30 with TRBJ1-2; 8 bases are a match to TRBD1. The CDR3 is 13 amino acids. V was pared by 3 bases and J by 8 bases, with 8 bases of the junction left unmatched. Germline V gives CDR1 GTSNPN, CDR2 SVGIG (reference sequence). Here the CDR3 DNA reads TGTGCCTGGAGCGTGGACAGGGCGAACGGCTACACCTTC. The encoded protein is CAWSVDRANGYTF.

This sequence joins TRBV11-2 and TRBJ2-2; TRBD2 matches at 11 bases. Germline CDR1 reads SGHAT; CDR2 reads FQNNGV. The junction had 5 bases not matched to a gene; V was cut back by 5 bases and J by 6 bases. CDR3 size: 15 residues. CDR3 in amino acids: CASSPLAGGAGELFF. DNA for the CDR3: TGTGCCAGCAGCCCGCTAGCGGGAGGCGCCGGGGAGCTGTTTTTT.

The chain uses TRBV6-1 and TRBJ2-1; D uncertain. Germline CDR1 and CDR2: MNHNS and SASEGT. CDR3 length: 15 amino acids. The V end was cut by 5 bases, the J end by 0 bases, with 11 bases between. The DNA of the CDR3 is TGTGCCAGCAGTCAGCTGCCGAGCTCCTACAATGAGCAGTTCTTC. It encodes CASSQLPSSYNEQFF.